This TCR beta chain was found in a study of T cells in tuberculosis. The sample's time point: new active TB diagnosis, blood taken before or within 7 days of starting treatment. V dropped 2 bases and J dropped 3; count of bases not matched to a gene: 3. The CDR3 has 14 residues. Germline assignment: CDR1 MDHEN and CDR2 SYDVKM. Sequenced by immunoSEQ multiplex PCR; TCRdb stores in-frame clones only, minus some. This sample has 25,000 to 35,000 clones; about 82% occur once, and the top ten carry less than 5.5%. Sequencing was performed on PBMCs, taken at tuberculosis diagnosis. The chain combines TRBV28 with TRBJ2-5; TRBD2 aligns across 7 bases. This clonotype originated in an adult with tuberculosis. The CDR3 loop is CASSLAGVEETQYF. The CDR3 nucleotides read TGTGCCAGCAGTTTAGCGGGAGTGGAAGAGACCCAGTACTTC.